In this sample, the clone carrying this TCR beta chain turned up a few times. Its target is unknown. Individual cDNA molecules (in the library) carried attached unique molecular identifiers. TCRdb called the 5' RACE reads again in MiXCR, with one record for every CDR3 protein. The sample has about 140,000 distinct CDR3 sequences, roughly 4% seen once; the top ten hold roughly 1.4%. This entry comes from a study of human T cells and chemical hapten exposure. At the level of the study: Minor pooled library volume differences mainly drove per-sample TCR yield variation.

Trimming took off 3 bases at V and 2 bases at J, with 5 bases between the two ends. The CDR3 has 13 amino acids. Germline assignment: CDR1 SNHLY and CDR2 FYNNEI. The authors' total RNA extraction used unfractionated whole blood. Study results and limitations: Those TCRs sitting above 1 in 1000 frequency stayed the same with DPC sensitization.

This rearrangement joins TRBV2 to TRBJ1-5; D gene ambiguous. The receptor comes from a female donor in good health. The CDR3 reads CASSDPRNQPQHF. DNA of the CDR3: TGTGCCAGCAGTGATCCCCGCAATCAGCCCCAGCATTTT.